The 18 T cell receptor beta chains reported below all come from one sample, sequenced in a study of cytomegalovirus exposure and HLA in healthy donors. The data were produced by immunoSEQ multiplex PCR, yet TCRdb's version contains in-frame clones alone and is incomplete. The table shows 160,000 or so clones, with roughly 83% occurring only once. The sequenced sample was PBMCs. The source is a man aged 25-40 years in good health and CMV-seropositive.

The chain joins TRBV7-9 to TRBJ2-5; possible D gene TRBD2, 5 bases. The V and J ends lost 6 bases and 2 bases respectively, with 22 bases between them. CDR1 and CDR2 from the germline V gene are SEHNR and FQNEAQ (reference sequence). This CDR3 comprises 17 residues. The CDR3 DNA reads TGTGCCAGCAGGACGGGGTTCCGGAGTAGAACTCAAGAGACCCAGTACTTC. Protein product: CASRTGFRSRTQETQYF.

This clone was found a few times. The chain recombines TRBV30 with TRBJ2-2, with D unresolved. V lost 0 bases and J lost 3, with 11 bases in between. Germline assignment: CDR1 GTSNPN and CDR2 SVGIG (reference sequence). The CDR3 spans 15 residues. The CDR3 sequence: CAWSVLSRDTGELFF. For the CDR3, the DNA is TGTGCCTGGAGTGTACTGAGTCGGGACACCGGGGAGCTGTTTTTT. The complete variable domain, with remaining parts taken from reference TRBV30 and TRBJ2-2, reads SQTIHQWPATLVQPVGSPLSLECTVEGTSNPNLYWYRQAAGRGLQLLFYSVGIGQISSEVPQNLSASRPQDRQFILSSKKLLLSDSGFYLCAWSVLSRDTGELFFGEGSRLTVL.

This chain links TRBV2 with TRBJ2-5, with 8 bases lining up with TRBD2. The CDR3 totals 15 residues. V trimming: 7 bases; J trimming: 5 bases; junction bases outside the gene matches: 12. Germline CDR1 SNHLY, CDR2 FYNNEI. CDR3 nucleotide sequence: TGTGCCAGCACCCGAACCGGGACTAGGTTTGAGACCCAGTACTTC. Protein product: CASTRTGTRFETQYF.

This rearrangement joins TRBV27 to TRBJ1-5; no definite D call. Trimming took 5 bases from V and 2 from J, leaving 13 bases between them. In germline, CDR1 is MNHEY, CDR2 SMNVEV (reference sequence). The CDR3 has 15 residues. This chain's CDR3 is CASSPAGGGNQPQHF. The CDR3 nucleotides are TGTGCCAGCAGTCCTGCTGGCGGGGGCAATCAGCCCCAGCATTTT.

The chain has TRBV5-4 and TRBJ2-7; 11 bases map to TRBD2. The CDR3 is made up of 15 amino acids. Trimming at V came to 0 bases and at J to 2 bases, leaving 1 base not matched to a gene. The germline CDR1 and CDR2 sequences are SGHNT and YYREEE (reference sequence). The CDR3 loop is CASSLVAGGAYEQYF. The CDR3 DNA is TGTGCCAGCAGCTTGGTAGCGGGGGGGGCCTACGAGCAGTACTTC.

V is TRBV19 and J is TRBJ2-1, with 9 bases lining up with TRBD2. Germline values: CDR1 LNHDA, CDR2 SQIVND (reference sequence). V gave up 6 bases and J gave up 6 bases; unmatched junction bases: 12. The CDR3 length is 16 residues. CDR3 in amino acids: CASRSPSGGRSNEQFF. In DNA form, the CDR3 reads TGTGCCAGTAGGAGCCCGAGCGGGGGGAGGTCCAATGAGCAGTTCTTC. The entire variable domain, with the rest obtained from reference TRBV19 and TRBJ2-1, is as follows: DGGITQSPKYLFRKEGQNVTLSCEQNLNHDAMYWYRQDPGQGLRLIYYSQIVNDFQKGDIAEGYSVSREKKESFPLTVTSAQKNPTAFYLCASRSPSGGRSNEQFFGPGTRLTVL.

The rearrangement links TRBV6-1 to TRBJ2-5, with 9 bases matching TRBD2. After removal of 1 base from V and 5 bases from J, the junction contained 5 bases not matched to a gene. CDR3 size: 15 residues. From germline, CDR1 is MNHNS and CDR2 SASEGT. The CDR3 here is CASSEEAGGLETQYF. Here the CDR3 DNA reads TGTGCCAGCAGTGAAGAGGCGGGGGGGCTCGAGACCCAGTACTTC.

V is TRBV10-3 and J is TRBJ1-1; 7 bases fit TRBD1. CDR1 is ENHRY, CDR2 SYGVKD, per germline. This CDR3 is 16 amino acids long. V dropped 6 bases and J dropped 4; count of bases not matched to a gene: 14. CDR3 residues: CAIRTVGWDSGTEAFF. The CDR3 nucleotides are TGTGCCATCAGGACGGTAGGTTGGGACAGTGGCACTGAAGCTTTCTTT.

CDR3 nucleotides: TGTGCCAGCAGCTTACGACTAGCGGACTACAATGAGCAGTTCTTC. It codes for CASSLRLADYNEQFF. This chain uses TRBV5-4 with TRBJ2-1; the match to TRBD2 covers 9 bases. The CDR3 covers 15 residues. Trimming took 2 bases from V and 3 from J; bases not matched to a gene: 3. Germline lookup yields CDR1 SGHNT and CDR2 YYREEE (reference sequence).

This chain links TRBV13 with TRBJ2-7; TRBD2 is a possible D gene (7 bases). The germline gives CDR1 PRHDT, CDR2 FYEKMQ (reference sequence). The V and J ends lost 5 bases and 7 bases respectively, with 18 bases between them. The CDR3 is 14 residues long. CDR3: CASSREGGLEEQYF. Written as DNA, the CDR3 is TGTGCCAGCAGCAGAGAGGGGGGGCTGGAAGAGCAGTACTTC. The variable domain in full, with the rest retrieved from reference TRBV13 and TRBJ2-7, is AAGVIQSPRHLIKEKRETATLKCYPIPRHDTVYWYQQGPGQDPQFLISFYEKMQSDKGSIPDRFSAQQFSDYHSELNMSSLELGDSALYFCASSREGGLEEQYFGPGTRLTVT.

For the CDR3, the DNA is TGCGCCAGCAGCCACTCAATCGGGACAGCTAACAGGGACTATGGCTACACCTTC. Amino acid sequence: CASSHSIGTANRDYGYTF. The V call is TRBV4-3, the J call TRBJ1-2; 7 bases map to TRBD1. This CDR3 contains 18 residues. V trimming: 3 bases; J trimming: 3 bases; junction bases outside the gene matches: 16. Germline CDR1 is LGHNA and CDR2 is YSLEER.

V usage is TRBV6-6 and J usage is TRBJ1-2, with D maybe TRBD1 (6 bases). The CDR3 extends over 14 amino acids. CDR1 is MNHNY, CDR2 SVGAGI, per germline (reference sequence). Trimming stripped 5 bases from V and 8 bases from J, with 18 bases between. The CDR3 DNA follows: TGTGCCAGCAGTGCCTTCCGGGACAAACAAGGCTACACCTTC. Amino acid sequence: CASSAFRDKQGYTF.

The chain employs TRBV10-2 and TRBJ1-6; TRBD1 agrees at 10 bases. The trim removed 1 base at V and 10 bases at J, leaving 7 bases unmatched. The V gene's germline CDR1 is WSHSY and CDR2 SAAADI. The CDR3 covers 16 residues. Written as DNA, the CDR3 is TGCGCCAGCAGTGAGTTACGGGACAGGGGTTACTCACCCCTCCACTTT. Protein sequence: CASSELRDRGYSPLHF.

The chain recombines TRBV5-4 with TRBJ2-2, with TRBD2 matching 15 bases. The V gene's germline CDR1 is SGHNT and CDR2 YYREEE (reference sequence). The CDR3 spans 18 residues. The V segment lost 4 bases and the J segment 5 bases; nucleotides outside the gene matches: 9. CDR3 in amino acids: CASSPRTSGGAGTGELFF. CDR3 nucleotide sequence: TGTGCCAGCAGCCCCCGGACTAGCGGGGGGGCCGGAACCGGGGAGCTGTTTTTT.

The J gene is TRBJ1-6, the V gene TRBV6-5, with 7 bases that match TRBD1. Germline trimming cut 8 bases from V and 6 bases from J; bases unmatched to any gene: 7. From germline, CDR1 is MNHEY and CDR2 SVGAGI. The CDR3 runs 14 residues. For the CDR3, the DNA is TGTGCCAGCGGTCGGGACAGCCTTAATTCACCCCTCCACTTT. It is translated as CASGRDSLNSPLHF.

The chain carries TRBV5-1 and TRBJ2-3; D gene uncertain. CDR1 is SGHRS and CDR2 is YFSETQ in the germline V gene. CDR3 length: 15 residues. Trimming pared 1 base from V and 1 base from J, leaving 10 bases between. The DNA of the CDR3 is TGCGCCAGCAGCTTGCAGGAACCCCGCACAGATACGCAGTATTTT. It is translated as CASSLQEPRTDTQYF.

This rearrangement joins TRBV10-3 to TRBJ2-7; tentatively, D is TRBD1 (6 bases). The germline V gene has CDR1 ENHRY and CDR2 SYGVKD. The length of the CDR3 is 14 residues. V lost 0 bases and J 1 base, leaving 7 bases between the germline ends. CDR3 sequence (DNA): TGTGCCATCAGTGAGTCAGGACAGTCCTACGAGCAGTACTTC. Encoded protein: CAISESGQSYEQYF.

This clone has ten or more counts. The V and J genes are TRBV28 and TRBJ2-2; unclear D gene. The germline V and J ends were trimmed by 1 base and 6 bases, with 6 bases remaining between them. This CDR3 contains 13 residues. Per the germline V gene, CDR1 is MDHEN and CDR2 is SYDVKM. The CDR3 protein is CASSLSLAGELFF. CDR3 coding DNA: TGTGCCAGCAGTTTATCCCTCGCCGGGGAGCTGTTTTTT.